This TCR beta chain appears in the sequencing data of a study of blood T cell repertoires in COVID-19 (dated by TCRdb to about 2020). Regarding the study in general: Samples from collaborators originated in the United States, Italy and Spain and spanned both the acute and convalescent phases of COVID-19. The prospective study material was composed of cDNA or gDNA derived from T cells, B-cell-depleted T cells, or PBMCs. The dataset comprised deeply sampled blood TCRbeta repertoires from subjects exposed to, actively infected with, or recovered from COVID-19. The repertoires were released in a freely available public database intended as a resource for research on the immune response to SARS-CoV-2. Samples were obtained from the ongoing ImmuneRACE study (first 160 participants) and from 1,200 or so subjects provided by 6 global collaborators. The sample metadata nearly always contained a de-identified subject ID, COVID-19 status, age in years and sex. Where HLA class I and class II types were available, the types were taken from metadata supplied by the sample provider, not from assay-based typing. Results the study describes overall, beyond this receptor: The amount of clinical and demographic metadata varied by source and participant and was provided uncurated.

Comments on this clone: Its antigen is currently not known. At one boundary the junction diverges from the germline segment, which might be a read error.

Sequences SGHAT (CDR1) and FQNNGV (CDR2) are obtained from the germline V gene. The CDR3 covers 13 residues, taking in both the cysteine and the phenylalanine. The CDR3 DNA has 39 bases and is translated from base 1. Whole blood was collected in K2EDTA tubes by collaborating institutions according to the institutions' own protocols. For TCRbeta analysis, collaborators shipped samples in one of three forms: frozen whole blood, isolated PBMCs, or DNA extracted from either of those sample types. TCRbeta CDR3 regions were amplified from genomic DNA by means of the immunoSEQ Assay, a bias-controlled multiplex PCR. Per the original workflow: Within the assay, amplification of reference gene primers was used to estimate how many nucleated cells each sample contained. To quantify the absolute abundance of each unique TCRbeta CDR3 rearrangement, sequence reads were collapsed and filtered. Productive Simpson clonality was computed per sample as the square root of Simpson's diversity index over productive rearrangements. Imported from immuneACCESS, the table was reduced by TCRdb to in-frame sequences with V and J called. These copies leave out some clones; in studies compared against another copy, an unresolved V gene accounts for under half, and the cause of the remainder is not known. That table gives V, J and clone size, and the DNA gave D and trimming. Across this sample there are over 70,000 clones, with approximately 90% seen only once. Approximately 2.2% of the sample is in the top ten clones.

Sequenced sample: peripheral blood. This receptor was identified in a human donor with active COVID-19. The donor label of this sample is uncertain. The chain was built from TRBV11-2 and TRBJ1-2, with a tentative D gene TRBD1 over 5 matching bases. The CDR3 sequence is CASSLDRSFGYTF. DNA sequence: TGTGCCAGCAGCCTAGACAGATCGTTCGGCTACACCTTC.